The next 5 T cell receptor beta chains were all read from a single sample in a study of blood T cell repertoires in COVID-19. Profiled with immunoSEQ multiplex PCR; TCRdb holds only in-frame clones, not every one. The data hold about 140,000 clones, with approximately 84% observed a single time. Material for sequencing was peripheral blood. These receptors came from a human donor in a cohort sampled during active COVID-19.

J is TRBJ1-1 and V is TRBV5-6, with 8 bases fitting TRBD1. CDR1 is SGHDT, CDR2 YYEEEE, per germline. CDR3 length: 14 amino acids. V trimming: 3 bases; J trimming: 5 bases; junction bases outside the gene matches: 6. As DNA, the CDR3 is TGTGCCAGCAGCTCACTACAGGGGGGTACTGAAGCTTTCTTT. Amino acid sequence: CASSSLQGGTEAFF. Based on the CDR3 plus reference TRBV5-6 and TRBJ1-1, the full variable domain is DAGVTQSPTHLIKTRGQQVTLRCSPKSGHDTVSWYQQALGQGPQFIFQYYEEEERQRGNFPDRFSGHQFPNYSSELNVNALLLGDSALYLCASSSLQGGTEAFFGQGTRLTVV.

This sequence joins TRBV25-1 and TRBJ2-1; 12 bases agree with TRBD2. The CDR3 has 14 residues. CDR1 is MGHDK and CDR2 is SYGVNS in the germline V gene. The ends lost 6 bases at V and 8 bases at J; junction bases unmatched: 5. The CDR3 DNA reads TGTGCCAGCAGCACTAGCGGGAGGACCGATGAGCAGTTCTTC. Its translation is CASSTSGRTDEQFF.

The V gene is TRBV10-3, the J gene TRBJ1-1, with 8 nucleotides matching TRBD1. In germline, CDR1 is ENHRY, CDR2 SYGVKD. The V gene end was trimmed by 10 bases and the J gene end by 4 bases; junction bases not matched to a gene: 8. CDR3 length: 13 amino acids. The CDR3 region is CANMGQAGTEAFF. The CDR3 bases are TGTGCCAACATGGGACAGGCGGGCACTGAAGCTTTCTTT.

The chain has TRBV5-1 and TRBJ2-2; tentative D call: TRBD2 (6 bases). The CDR3 consists of 15 residues. The germline gives CDR1 SGHRS, CDR2 YFSETQ. The V gene lost 0 bases and the J gene lost 3 bases, with 9 bases spanning the gap. The CDR3 DNA sequence: TGCGCCAGCAGCTTGGCCCAGCGGGACACCGGGGAGCTGTTTTTT. This codes for CASSLAQRDTGELFF.

This clone was seen once. The CDR3 DNA reads TGCGCCAGCAGCCAACACCGTGCGGGGGCTACCGGGGGGTCGGGAGAGACCCAGTACTTC. Protein: CASSQHRAGATGGSGETQYF. The rearrangement uses TRBV4-3 and TRBJ2-5; possibly TRBD2 for D (7 bases). The CDR3 sequence is 20 residues long. Looked up from germline, CDR1 is LGHNA and CDR2 is YSLEER. Trimming left V 2 bases short and J 4 bases short, with 29 bases between.